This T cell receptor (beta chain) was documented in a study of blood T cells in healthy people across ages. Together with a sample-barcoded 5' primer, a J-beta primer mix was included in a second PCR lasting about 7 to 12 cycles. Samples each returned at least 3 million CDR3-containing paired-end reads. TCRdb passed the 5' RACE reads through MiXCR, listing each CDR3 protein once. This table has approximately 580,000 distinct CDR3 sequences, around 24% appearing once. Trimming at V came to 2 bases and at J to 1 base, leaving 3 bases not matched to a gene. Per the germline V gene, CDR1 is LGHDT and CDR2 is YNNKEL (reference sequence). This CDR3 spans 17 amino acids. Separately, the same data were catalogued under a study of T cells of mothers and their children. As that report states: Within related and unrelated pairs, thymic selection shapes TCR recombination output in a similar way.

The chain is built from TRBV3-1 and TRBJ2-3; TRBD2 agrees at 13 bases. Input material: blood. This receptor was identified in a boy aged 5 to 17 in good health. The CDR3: CASSQFGLAGGTDTQYF. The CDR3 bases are TGTGCCAGCAGCCAATTCGGACTAGCGGGGGGCACAGATACGCAGTATTTT.